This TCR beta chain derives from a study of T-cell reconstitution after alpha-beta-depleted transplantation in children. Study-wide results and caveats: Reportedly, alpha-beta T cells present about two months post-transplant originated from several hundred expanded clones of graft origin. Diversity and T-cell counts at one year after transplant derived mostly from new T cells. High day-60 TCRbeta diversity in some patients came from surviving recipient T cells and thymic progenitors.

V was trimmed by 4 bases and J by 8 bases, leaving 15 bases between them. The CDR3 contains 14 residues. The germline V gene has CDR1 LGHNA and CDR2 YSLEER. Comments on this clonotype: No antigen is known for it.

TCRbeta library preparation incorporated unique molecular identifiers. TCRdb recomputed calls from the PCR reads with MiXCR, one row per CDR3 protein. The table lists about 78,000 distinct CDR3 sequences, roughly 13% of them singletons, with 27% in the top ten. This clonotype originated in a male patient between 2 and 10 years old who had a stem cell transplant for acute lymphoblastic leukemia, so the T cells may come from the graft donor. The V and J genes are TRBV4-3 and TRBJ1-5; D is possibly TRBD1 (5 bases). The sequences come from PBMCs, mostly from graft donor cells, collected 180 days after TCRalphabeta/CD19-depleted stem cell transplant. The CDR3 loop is CASSLDPKGKPQHF. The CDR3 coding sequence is TGCGCCAGCAGCCTGGACCCCAAGGGGAAGCCCCAGCATTTT.